This passage covers 17 T cell receptor beta chains from one sample sequenced in a study of CD8 T cells in ankylosing spondylitis. Each CDR3 protein gets one entry after TCRdb re-called the 5' RACE reads with MiXCR. Seen here are 300,000 to 350,000 distinct CDR3 sequences, less than 25% observed once, and the top ten hold 3% to 4%. The sequenced sample was blood, either unsorted or a sorted T cell fraction (not recorded which). The receptors were sampled from a female donor with ankylosing spondylitis or in good health (not recorded which).

The rearrangement joins TRBV10-3 to TRBJ1-4, with D uncertain. Per germline, CDR1 ENHRY and CDR2 SYGVKD. The CDR3 is made up of 13 amino acids. The ends were cut back, 3 bases at V and 7 bases at J, with 9 bases in the middle. The CDR3, as DNA: TGTGCCATCAGTGATGGGCAGACTGAAAAACTGTTTTTT. Protein: CAISDGQTEKLFF.

This rearrangement joins TRBV4-3 to TRBJ2-1; a weak D match, TRBD2 (5 bases). Germline CDR1 reads LGHNA; CDR2 reads YSLEER. The CDR3 has 14 amino acids. V was shortened by 6 bases and J by 9 bases, with 18 bases between the two germline ends. The CDR3 reads CASRDSVIGGEQFF. As DNA, the CDR3 is TGCGCCAGCAGGGATAGCGTTATAGGCGGTGAGCAGTTCTTC.

This clonotype has more than one count but fewer than ten. The rearrangement joins TRBV6-5 to TRBJ2-5; 8 bases line up with TRBD2. Per the germline V gene, CDR1 is MNHEY and CDR2 is SVGAGI. J gave up 2 bases and V 4 bases, and 6 bases lay outside the gene matches. The CDR3 is made up of 15 amino acids. CDR3 DNA: TGTGCCAGCAGTTCAGCGGGAGCGGGGCAAGAGACCCAGTACTTC. Translated: CASSSAGAGQETQYF.

The chain employs TRBV9 and TRBJ2-1; D uncertain. Germline CDR1 SGDLS, CDR2 YYNGEE. V gave up 2 bases and J gave up 7 bases, with 13 bases separating them. The CDR3 extends over 14 amino acids. CDR3 DNA sequence: TGTGCCAGCAGCGTCCAGAGTACACAGAATGAGCAGTTCTTC. It encodes CASSVQSTQNEQFF. The entire variable domain, with the rest obtained from reference TRBV9 and TRBJ2-1, is as follows: DSGVTQTPKHLITATGQRVTLRCSPRSGDLSVYWYQQSLDQGLQFLIQYYNGEERAKGNILERFSAQQFPDLHSELNLSSLELGDSALYFCASSVQSTQNEQFFGPGTRLTVL.

This clonotype turned up a few times. This chain joins TRBV7-2 and TRBJ2-5; D may correspond to TRBD1 or TRBD2 (5 bases each). V was shortened by 2 bases and J by 1 base, with 8 bases between the two germline ends. This CDR3 region has 14 residues. CDR1 and CDR2 (germline): SGHTA, FQGNSA. CDR3 residues: CASSLRGLQETQYF. CDR3 DNA: TGTGCCAGCAGCTTACGGGGCCTCCAAGAGACCCAGTACTTC.

The chain has TRBV18 and TRBJ2-7, with 9 bases identical to TRBD2. Trimming at V came to 2 bases and at J to 7 bases, leaving 9 bases not matched to a gene. This CDR3 comprises 15 residues. Germline V gene lookup returns CDR1 KGHSH and CDR2 LQKENI. The CDR3 sequence: CASSPIGGREEEQYF. CDR3 DNA: TGTGCCAGCTCACCAATTGGCGGGAGGGAGGAGGAGCAGTACTTC.

The sample holds a few counts of this clonotype. The chain employs TRBV12-3 or TRBV12-4 and TRBJ2-1; a possible D gene is TRBD2 (6 bases). CDR3 length: 16 amino acids. Trimming removed 7 bases from V and 6 bases from J, with 22 bases in between. Here the CDR3 reads CASTPDSLARANEQFF. In nucleotides, the CDR3 is TGTGCCAGCACCCCGGATAGTCTAGCGAGGGCCAATGAGCAGTTCTTC.

This clonotype was picked up many times. V and J are TRBV5-5 and TRBJ1-3; 9 bases align to TRBD1. Germline CDR1 reads SGHKS; CDR2 reads YYEKEE (reference sequence). Unmatched junction bases numbered 3, after V lost 3 bases and J lost 8 bases. The length of the CDR3 is 13 residues. For the CDR3, the DNA is TGTGCCAGCAGCTCCCGGACAGGGGACACCATATATTTT. Its protein is CASSSRTGDTIYF.

The chain joins TRBV24-1 to TRBJ2-2, with TRBD2 matching 10 bases. Looked up from germline, CDR1 is KGHDR and CDR2 is SFDVKD. J lost 0 bases, V lost 6 bases, and 0 bases had no gene match. The CDR3 is made up of 15 amino acids. CDR3 DNA: TGTGCCACCAGTACTAGCGGGGCGAACACCGGGGAGCTGTTTTTT. Translation gives CATSTSGANTGELFF.

This clonotype was counted ten times or more. This sequence joins TRBV10-3 and TRBJ2-2, with a tentative D call TRBD2 (5 bases). CDR1 is ENHRY and CDR2 is SYGVKD in the germline V gene. V gave up 10 bases and J gave up 7 bases, with 16 bases separating them. The CDR3 spans 13 residues. The CDR3: CATVLRAGGELFF. DNA for the CDR3: TGTGCCACCGTATTGAGGGCCGGCGGGGAGCTGTTTTTT.

This clonotype was seen more than once but under ten times. This chain uses TRBV6-1 with TRBJ2-3; 7 bases line up with TRBD1. Trimming removed 0 bases from V and 0 bases from J; junction bases left unmatched: 0. This CDR3 has 15 residues. Germline CDR1 and CDR2: MNHNS and SASEGT. CDR3 bases: TGTGCCAGCAGTGAAGCGGGACAGAGCACAGATACGCAGTATTTT. It specifies CASSEAGQSTDTQYF.

The sample holds many counts of this clonotype. The chain links TRBV12-3 or TRBV12-4 to TRBJ1-1; D might be TRBD1 (6 bases). The CDR3 is made up of 13 amino acids. V was trimmed by 6 bases and J by 6 bases, leaving 14 bases between them. CDR3 residues: CASRKDSNAEAFF. CDR3 in DNA: TGTGCCAGCAGGAAGGACAGTAATGCTGAAGCTTTCTTT.

The chain combines TRBV27 with TRBJ2-1; TRBD2 aligns across 11 bases. CDR3 length: 16 amino acids. Germline loops: CDR1 MNHEY, CDR2 SMNVEV (reference sequence). V lost 0 bases and J lost 8; bases outside the gene matches: 6. The CDR3 coding sequence is TGTGCCAGCAGTTTATCAGGGACTAGCGGTACCCATGAGCAGTTCTTC. It yields the protein CASSLSGTSGTHEQFF.

Only a few counts were recorded for this clonotype. The chain recombines TRBV6-5 with TRBJ2-2; D might be TRBD2 (5 bases). The CDR3 covers 15 residues. The V gene lost 4 bases and the J gene lost 2 bases, with 11 bases spanning the gap. Germline V gene data show CDR1 as MNHEY and CDR2 as SVGAGI. The CDR3 sequence: CASSLSRLNTGELFF. The CDR3 bases are TGTGCCAGCAGTTTAAGCAGACTAAACACCGGGGAGCTGTTTTTT.

This rearrangement joins TRBV7-2 to TRBJ2-1; 8 bases are a match to TRBD2. Per germline, CDR1 SGHTA and CDR2 FQGNSA. The CDR3 is made up of 17 amino acids. V shed 5 bases, J shed 5 bases, and the junction held 14 bases outside the gene matches. CDR3: CASSRGPTSEYNNEQFF. The DNA of the CDR3 is TGTGCCAGCAGCCGCGGGCCGACTAGCGAGTATAACAATGAGCAGTTCTTC. Variable domain in full (rest from reference TRBV7-2 and TRBJ2-1): GAGVSQSPSNKVTEKGKDVELRCDPISGHTALYWYRQSLGQGLEFLIYFQGNSAPDKSGLPSDRFSAERTGGSVSTLTIQRTQQEDSAVYLCASSRGPTSEYNNEQFFGPGTRLTVL.

This rearrangement joins TRBV10-3 to TRBJ2-1; 13 nucleotides agree with TRBD2. With V trimmed by 0 bases and J by 5 bases, 16 bases remained unmatched. This CDR3 contains 21 residues. Looked up from germline, CDR1 is ENHRY and CDR2 is SYGVKD. The CDR3 is CAISESIRLGTSGTLDNEQFF. The DNA of the CDR3 is TGTGCCATCAGTGAGTCGATTAGATTAGGGACTAGCGGGACCTTAGACAATGAGCAGTTCTTC.

The CDR3 here is CASSQSGTRETQYF. DNA for the CDR3: TGCGCCAGCAGCCAAAGCGGGACGAGGGAGACCCAGTACTTC. The chain carries TRBV5-1 and TRBJ2-5, with TRBD2 matching over 7 bases. This CDR3 comprises 14 residues. The trim removed 4 bases at V and 5 bases at J, leaving 8 bases unmatched. CDR1 and CDR2 (germline): SGHRS, YFSETQ.